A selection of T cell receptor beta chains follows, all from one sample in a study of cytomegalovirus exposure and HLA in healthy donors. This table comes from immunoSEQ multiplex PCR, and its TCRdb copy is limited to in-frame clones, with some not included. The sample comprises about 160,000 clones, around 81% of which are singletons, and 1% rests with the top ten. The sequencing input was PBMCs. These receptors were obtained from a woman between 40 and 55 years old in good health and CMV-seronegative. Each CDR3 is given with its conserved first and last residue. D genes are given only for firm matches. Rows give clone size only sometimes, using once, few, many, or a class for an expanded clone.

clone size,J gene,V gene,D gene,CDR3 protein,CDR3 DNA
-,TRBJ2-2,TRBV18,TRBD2,CASSLPGGTGELFF,TGTGCCAGCTCACTACCGGGGGGCACCGGGGAGCTGTTTTTT
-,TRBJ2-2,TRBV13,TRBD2,CASRRGLGNNAGELFF,TGTGCCTCCCGGCGGGGACTAGGGAATAACGCCGGGGAGCTGTTTTTT
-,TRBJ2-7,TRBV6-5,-,CASRRGRASTYEQYF,TGTGCCAGCAGAAGGGGGAGGGCCTCAACCTACGAGCAGTACTTC
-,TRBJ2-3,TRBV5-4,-,CASSLAGALTDTQYF,TGTGCCAGCAGCTTGGCAGGGGCGCTCACAGATACGCAGTATTTT
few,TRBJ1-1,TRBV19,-,CASSGGGWTEAFF,TGTGCCAGTAGTGGTGGGGGCTGGACTGAAGCTTTCTTT
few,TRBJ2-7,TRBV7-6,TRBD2,CASSLGAAGSSYEQYF,TGTGCCAGCAGCTTAGGCGCAGCGGGAAGCTCCTACGAGCAGTACTTC
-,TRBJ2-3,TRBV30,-,CALGRDSTDTQYF,TGTGCCCTGGGGCGGGACAGCACAGATACGCAGTATTTT
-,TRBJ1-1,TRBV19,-,CASSTPNTEAFF,TGTGCCAGTAGTACTCCTAACACTGAAGCTTTCTTT
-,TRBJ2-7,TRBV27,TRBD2,CASSSRPRLAGGRDEQYF,TGTGCCAGCAGTTCCCGGCCTCGACTAGCGGGAGGAAGGGACGAGCAGTACTTC
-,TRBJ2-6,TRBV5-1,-,CASARAGANVLTF,TGCGCCAGCGCCAGGGCTGGGGCCAACGTCCTGACTTTC
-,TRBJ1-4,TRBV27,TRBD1,CASSSNQGASGKLFF,TGTGCCAGCAGTTCCAACCAGGGGGCATCGGGGAAACTGTTTTTT
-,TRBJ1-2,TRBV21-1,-,CASTLGAGGGYGYTF,TGTGCCAGCACCCTGGGGGCAGGGGGCGGCTATGGCTACACCTTC
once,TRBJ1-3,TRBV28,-,CASTFPGQMGNTIYF,TGTGCCAGCACCTTTCCGGGACAAATGGGAAACACCATATATTTT
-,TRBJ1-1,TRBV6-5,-,CATRRTENTEAFF,TGTGCCACCCGTAGGACAGAGAACACTGAAGCTTTCTTT
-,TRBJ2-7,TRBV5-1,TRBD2,CASSLAGTRDEQYF,TGCGCCAGCAGCTTGGCCGGGACTAGGGACGAGCAGTACTTC
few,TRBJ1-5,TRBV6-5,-,CASSNGQVGNQPQHF,TGTGCCAGCAGTAATGGGCAAGTTGGCAATCAGCCCCAGCATTTT
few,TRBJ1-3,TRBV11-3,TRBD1,CASSFDTGDSGNTIYF,TGTGCCAGCAGCTTTGATACAGGGGATTCTGGAAACACCATATATTTT
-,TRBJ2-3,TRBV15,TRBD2,CATRLLAGGEDTQYF,TGTGCCACCAGGTTACTAGCGGGAGGTGAAGATACGCAGTATTTT
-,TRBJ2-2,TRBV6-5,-,CASRKLTGELFF,TGTGCCAGCAGGAAACTTACCGGGGAGCTGTTTTTT
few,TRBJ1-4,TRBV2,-,CASGRGGPAANEKLFF,TGTGCCAGCGGGAGGGGGGGCCCCGCGGCTAATGAAAAACTGTTTTTT
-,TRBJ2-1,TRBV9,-,CASSGRNEQFF,TGTGCCAGCAGCGGTCGGAATGAGCAGTTCTTC
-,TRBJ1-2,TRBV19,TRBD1,CASRVPSRDRGLGYTF,TGTGCCAGTAGGGTTCCTTCCCGGGACAGGGGACTCGGCTACACCTTC
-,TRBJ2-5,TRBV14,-,CASSQGPGAQYF,TGTGCCAGCAGCCAGGGGCCTGGGGCCCAGTACTTC
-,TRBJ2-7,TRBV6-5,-,CASSPSLPGDEQYF,TGTGCCAGCAGTCCGAGTCTTCCAGGGGACGAGCAGTACTTC
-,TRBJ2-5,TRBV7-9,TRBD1,CASSPGGVVETQYF,TGTGCCAGCAGCCCAGGGGGCGTAGTGGAGACCCAGTACTTC
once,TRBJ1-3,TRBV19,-,CASSIIAQLSGNTIYF,TGTGCCAGTAGTATAATAGCACAACTCTCTGGAAACACCATATATTTT
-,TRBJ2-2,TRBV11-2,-,CASSLGTNTGELFF,TGTGCCAGCAGCTTAGGGACTAACACCGGGGAGCTGTTTTTT
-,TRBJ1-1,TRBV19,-,CASSIYGSVAFF,TGTGCCAGTAGTATCTACGGGAGCGTCGCTTTCTTT
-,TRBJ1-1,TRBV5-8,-,CASSGAMNTEAFF,TGTGCCAGCAGCGGGGCCATGAACACTGAAGCTTTCTTT
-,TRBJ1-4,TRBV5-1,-,CASSESPNEKLFF,TGCGCCAGCAGCGAGAGCCCTAATGAAAAACTGTTTTTT
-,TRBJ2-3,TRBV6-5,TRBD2,CASSYSVGGGTDTQYF,TGTGCCAGCAGTTACTCGGTCGGGGGGGGCACAGATACGCAGTATTTT
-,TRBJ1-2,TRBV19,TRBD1,CASSTATGGAGYGYTF,TGTGCCAGTAGTACCGCGACAGGGGGCGCGGGCTATGGCTACACCTTC
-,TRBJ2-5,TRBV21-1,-,CASSKAGQGVGETQYF,TGTGCCAGCAGCAAGGCAGGACAGGGGGTAGGGGAGACCCAGTACTTC
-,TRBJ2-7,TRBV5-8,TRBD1,CASSWPGQGSGEQYF,TGTGCCAGCAGCTGGCCGGGACAGGGGTCGGGCGAGCAGTACTTC
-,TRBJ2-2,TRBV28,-,CASSFAGSNTGELFF,TGTGCCAGCAGTTTTGCGGGCTCGAACACCGGGGAGCTGTTTTTT
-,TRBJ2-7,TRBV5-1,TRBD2,CASSLGLAGGYEQYF,TGCGCCAGCAGCTTGGGGCTAGCGGGAGGCTACGAGCAGTACTTC
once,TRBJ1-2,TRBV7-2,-,CASSLIGIREGYTF,TGTGCCAGCAGCCTGATCGGGATCCGCGAGGGCTACACCTTC
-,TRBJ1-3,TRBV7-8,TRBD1,CASSIRGQSGNTIYF,TGTGCCAGCAGCATTAGGGGGCAGTCAGGAAACACCATATATTTT
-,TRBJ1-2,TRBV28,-,CASSPPGYGYTF,TGTGCCAGCTCCCCCCCGGGATATGGCTACACCTTC
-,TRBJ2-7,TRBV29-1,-,CSVEDSGKYPPYEQYF,TGCAGCGTTGAAGATTCGGGAAAGTACCCCCCGTACGAGCAGTACTTC
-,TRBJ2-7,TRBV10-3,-,CAISEPIDSYYEQYF,TGTGCCATCAGTGAGCCGATAGACAGTTACTACGAGCAGTACTTC
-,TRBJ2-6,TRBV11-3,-,CASSADYPLGANVLTF,TGTGCCAGCAGCGCGGACTACCCTCTTGGGGCCAACGTCCTGACTTTC
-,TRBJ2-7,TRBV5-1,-,CASSLDAPVYEQYF,TGCGCCAGCAGCCTGGACGCCCCAGTCTACGAGCAGTACTTC